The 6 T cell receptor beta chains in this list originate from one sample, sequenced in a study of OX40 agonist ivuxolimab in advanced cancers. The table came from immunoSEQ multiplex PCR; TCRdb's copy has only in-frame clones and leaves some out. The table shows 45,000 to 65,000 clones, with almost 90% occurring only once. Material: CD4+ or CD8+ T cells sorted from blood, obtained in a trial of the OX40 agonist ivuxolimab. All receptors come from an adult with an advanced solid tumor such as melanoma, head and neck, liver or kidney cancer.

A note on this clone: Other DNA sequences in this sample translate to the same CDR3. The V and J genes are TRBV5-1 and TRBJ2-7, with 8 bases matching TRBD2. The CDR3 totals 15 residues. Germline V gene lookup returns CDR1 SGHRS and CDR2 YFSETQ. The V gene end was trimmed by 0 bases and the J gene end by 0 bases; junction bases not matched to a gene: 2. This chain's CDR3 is CASSLDSGTSYEQYF. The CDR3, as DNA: TGCGCCAGCAGCTTGGATAGCGGGACCTCCTACGAGCAGTACTTC.

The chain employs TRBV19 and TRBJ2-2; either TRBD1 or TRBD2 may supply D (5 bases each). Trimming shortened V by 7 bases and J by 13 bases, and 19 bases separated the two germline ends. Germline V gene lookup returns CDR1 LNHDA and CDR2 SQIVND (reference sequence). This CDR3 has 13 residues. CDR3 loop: CASTLGPSVRLFF. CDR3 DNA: TGTGCCAGTACCTTGGGACCCAGCGTTAGGCTGTTTTTT.

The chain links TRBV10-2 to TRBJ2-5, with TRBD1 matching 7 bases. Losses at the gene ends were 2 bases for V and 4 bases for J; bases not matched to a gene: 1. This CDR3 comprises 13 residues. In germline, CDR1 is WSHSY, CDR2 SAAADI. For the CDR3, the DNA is TGCGCCAGCAGTGAGAACAGGGGAGAGACCCAGTACTTC. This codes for CASSENRGETQYF.

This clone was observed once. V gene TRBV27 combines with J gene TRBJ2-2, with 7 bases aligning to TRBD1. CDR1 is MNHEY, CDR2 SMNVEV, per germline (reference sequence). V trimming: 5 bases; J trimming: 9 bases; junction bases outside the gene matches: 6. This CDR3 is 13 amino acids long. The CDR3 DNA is TGTGCCAGCAGTCGACAGGGTGGGAGGGAGCTGTTTTTT. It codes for CASSRQGGRELFF.

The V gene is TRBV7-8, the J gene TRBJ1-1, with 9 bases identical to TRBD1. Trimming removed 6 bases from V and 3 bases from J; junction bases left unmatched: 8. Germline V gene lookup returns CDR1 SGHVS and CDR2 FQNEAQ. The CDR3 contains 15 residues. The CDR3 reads CASRKTGGADTEAFF. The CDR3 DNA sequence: TGTGCCAGCAGAAAAACAGGGGGCGCGGACACTGAAGCTTTCTTT.

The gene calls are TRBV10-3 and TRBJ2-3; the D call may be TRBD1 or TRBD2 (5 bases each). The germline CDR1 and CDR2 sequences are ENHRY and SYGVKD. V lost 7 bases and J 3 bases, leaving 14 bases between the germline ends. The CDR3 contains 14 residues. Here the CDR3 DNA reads TGTGCCATCACCGAGGGCCAGGGTACAGATACGCAGTATTTT. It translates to CAITEGQGTDTQYF.